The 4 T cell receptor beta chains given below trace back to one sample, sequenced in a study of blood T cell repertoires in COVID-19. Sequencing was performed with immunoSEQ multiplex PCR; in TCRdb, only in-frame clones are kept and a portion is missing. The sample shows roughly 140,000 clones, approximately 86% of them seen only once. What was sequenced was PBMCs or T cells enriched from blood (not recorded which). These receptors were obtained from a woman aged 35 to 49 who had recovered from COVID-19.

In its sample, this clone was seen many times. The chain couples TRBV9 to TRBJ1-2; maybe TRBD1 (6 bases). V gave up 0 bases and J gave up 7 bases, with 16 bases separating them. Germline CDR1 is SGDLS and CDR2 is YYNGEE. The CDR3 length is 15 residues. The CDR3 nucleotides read TGTGCCAGCAGCGTAGGGGTCAGGGGTGTGGTTGGCTACACCTTC. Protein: CASSVGVRGVVGYTF.

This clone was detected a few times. The CDR3 spells CASSPQEGRSSWEEQYF. CDR3 bases: TGTGCCAGCAGCCCACAAGAAGGCAGGTCATCCTGGGAGGAGCAGTACTTC. V is TRBV9 and J is TRBJ2-7; possibly TRBD2 for D (5 bases). The CDR3 runs to 17 residues. V gave up 4 bases and J gave up 7 bases, with 27 bases separating them. CDR1 is SGDLS, CDR2 YYNGEE, per germline.

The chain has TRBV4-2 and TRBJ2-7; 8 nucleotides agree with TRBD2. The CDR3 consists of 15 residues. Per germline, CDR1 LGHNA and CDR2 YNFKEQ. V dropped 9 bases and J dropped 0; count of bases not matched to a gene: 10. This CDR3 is CASSRAGTSSYEQYF. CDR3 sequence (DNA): TGTGCCAGTTCGCGTGCCGGGACTAGCTCCTACGAGCAGTACTTC.

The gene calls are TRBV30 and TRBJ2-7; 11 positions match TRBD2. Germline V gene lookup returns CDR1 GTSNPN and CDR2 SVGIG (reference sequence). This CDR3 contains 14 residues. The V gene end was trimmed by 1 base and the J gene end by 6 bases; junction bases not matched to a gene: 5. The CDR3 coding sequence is TGTGCCTGGAGTGAAACTAGCGGGAGCCGCGAGCAGTACTTC. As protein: CAWSETSGSREQYF.